The next 8 T cell receptor beta chains were all read from a single sample in a study of T cells in Graves' hyperthyroidism and ophthalmopathy. Using RNA transcripts as the source, TCR beta CDR3 regions were amplified. HTBI primers were employed in a first-round RT-PCR of the TCR CDR3. TCRdb called the multiplex PCR reads again in MiXCR, with one record for every CDR3 protein. The table has under 350,000 distinct CDR3 sequences, around 15% seen once. Sequencing was performed on blood. These receptors were taken from an older woman with Graves' ophthalmopathy.

The genes are TRBV30 and TRBJ2-7; 11 nucleotides match TRBD1. The J segment lost 6 bases and the V segment lost 1 base, leaving 14 bases of the junction unmatched. The CDR3 covers 17 residues. Germline CDR1 and CDR2: GTSNPN and SVGIG (reference sequence). The CDR3 reads CAWSGIGTGGSFGEQYF. The DNA of the CDR3 is TGTGCCTGGAGTGGGATAGGGACAGGGGGTTCCTTCGGCGAGCAGTACTTC.

This clonotype has only a few counts. The V gene is TRBV7-6, the J gene TRBJ2-1, with 10 nucleotides matching TRBD2. The germline V gene encodes CDR1 SGHVS and CDR2 FNYEAQ. This CDR3 is 16 amino acids long. V lost 1 base, J lost 8 bases, and 8 bases stayed unmatched. The CDR3 reads CASSLVSSGSLDEQFF. CDR3 bases: TGTGCCAGCAGCTTAGTTTCTAGCGGGAGTCTCGATGAGCAGTTCTTC.

The chain recombines TRBV20-1 with TRBJ1-4; D unresolved. Germline values: CDR1 DFQATT, CDR2 SNEGSKA (reference sequence). V dropped 5 bases and J dropped 0 bases, with 10 bases sitting between them. This CDR3 is built from 14 residues. The CDR3 bases are TGCAGTGCTCCTCGATCACCAACTAATGAAAAACTGTTTTTT. Translation: CSAPRSPTNEKLFF.

The rearrangement joins TRBV4-3 to TRBJ2-2; no clear D gene. Per the germline V gene, CDR1 is LGHNA and CDR2 is YSLEER. Between the trimmed V and J ends, which lost 0 bases and 3 bases, there was a span of 8 bases. This CDR3 has 15 residues. As DNA, the CDR3 is TGCGCCAGCAGCCAAGAAGACTTCTACACCGGGGAGCTGTTTTTT. This gives the protein CASSQEDFYTGELFF.

This clonotype has a count of ten or more. The chain recombines TRBV6-2 or TRBV6-3 with TRBJ1-5; TRBD1 is a possible D gene (6 bases). Trimming removed 4 bases at V and 6 bases at J, with 13 bases between. The germline gives CDR1 MNHEY, CDR2 SVGEGT. CDR3 size: 14 residues. CDR3 in DNA: TGTGCCAGCAGTTTCCAGGGGCCGGTTCAGCCCCAGCATTTT. Residues: CASSFQGPVQPQHF.

This clonotype was found many times. V is TRBV6-2 or TRBV6-3 and J is TRBJ1-6; 9 bases fit TRBD1. Trimming removed 0 bases from V and 9 bases from J; junction bases left unmatched: 6. This CDR3 spans 16 amino acids. In germline, CDR1 is MNHEY, CDR2 SVGEGT. This CDR3 reads CASSYSPGQGPSPLHF. The CDR3 nucleotides are TGTGCCAGCAGTTACTCCCCGGGACAGGGTCCTTCACCCCTCCACTTT.

There are many counts of this clonotype. The chain combines TRBV4-1 with TRBJ2-7, with D perhaps matching TRBD2 (7 bases). Germline values: CDR1 MGHRA, CDR2 YSYEKL. There are 15 residues in the CDR3. The V gene lost 1 base and the J gene lost 2 bases, with 12 bases spanning the gap. The CDR3 region is CASSQGGGRAYEQYF. For the CDR3, the DNA is TGCGCCAGCAGCCAAGGGGGGGGCAGGGCCTACGAGCAGTACTTC.

This clonotype was counted at least ten times. This chain connects TRBV28 to TRBJ2-1, with no clear D. V lost 3 bases and J 1 base, leaving 10 bases between the germline ends. This CDR3 is built from 15 residues. The germline gives CDR1 MDHEN, CDR2 SYDVKM. The CDR3 DNA is TGTGCCAGCAGTTTTTTGTCGGGTTCCTACAATGAGCAGTTCTTC. Its translation: CASSFLSGSYNEQFF. Filled out from reference TRBV28 and TRBJ2-1, the complete variable domain reads DVKVTQSSRYLVKRTGEKVFLECVQDMDHENMFWYRQDPGLGLRLIYFSYDVKMKEKGDIPEGYSVSREKKERFSLILESASTNQTSMYLCASSFLSGSYNEQFFGPGTRLTVL.